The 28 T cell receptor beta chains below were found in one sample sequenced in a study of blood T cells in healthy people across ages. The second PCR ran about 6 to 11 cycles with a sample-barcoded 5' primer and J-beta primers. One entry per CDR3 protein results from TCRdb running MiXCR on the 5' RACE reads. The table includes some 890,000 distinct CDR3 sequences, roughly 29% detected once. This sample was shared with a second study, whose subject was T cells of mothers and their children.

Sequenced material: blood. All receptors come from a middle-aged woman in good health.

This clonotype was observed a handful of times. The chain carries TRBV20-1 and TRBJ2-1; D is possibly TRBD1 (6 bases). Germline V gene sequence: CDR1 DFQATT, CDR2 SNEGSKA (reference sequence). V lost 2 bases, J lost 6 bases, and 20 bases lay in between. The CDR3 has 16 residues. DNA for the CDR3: TGCAGTGCTAGAACCCGACCGGGACATTCAGGCAATGAGCAGTTCTTC. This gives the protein CSARTRPGHSGNEQFF.

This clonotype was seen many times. The CDR3 DNA is TGCGCCAGCAGCTTGAAGCTTTGGCGGGGGGGCCTTAATGAGCAGTTCTTC. Residues: CASSLKLWRGGLNEQFF. This sequence joins TRBV5-1 and TRBJ2-1, with TRBD2 matching 9 bases. The length of the CDR3 is 17 residues. Germline CDR1 and CDR2: SGHRS and YFSETQ. Unmatched junction bases numbered 12, after V lost 1 base and J lost 7 bases.

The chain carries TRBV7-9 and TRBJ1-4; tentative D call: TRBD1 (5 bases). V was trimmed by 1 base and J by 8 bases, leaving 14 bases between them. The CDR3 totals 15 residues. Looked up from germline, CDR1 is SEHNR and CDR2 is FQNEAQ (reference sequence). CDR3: CASSLDEGRGEKLFF. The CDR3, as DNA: TGTGCCAGCAGCTTAGACGAGGGACGCGGCGAAAAACTGTTTTTT.

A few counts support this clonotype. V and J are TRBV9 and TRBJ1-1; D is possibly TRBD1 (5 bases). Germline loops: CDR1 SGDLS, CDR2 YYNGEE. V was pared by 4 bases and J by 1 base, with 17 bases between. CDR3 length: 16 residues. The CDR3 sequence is CASSPRMGRPNTEAFF. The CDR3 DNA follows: TGTGCCAGCAGCCCCCGTATGGGACGGCCGAACACTGAAGCTTTCTTT.

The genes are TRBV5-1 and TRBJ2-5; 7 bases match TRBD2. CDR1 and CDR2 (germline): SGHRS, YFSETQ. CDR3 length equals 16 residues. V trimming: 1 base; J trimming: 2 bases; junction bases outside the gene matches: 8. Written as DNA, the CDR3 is TGCGCCAGCAGCTTGTCGGGGACTAAGCCTCAAGAGACCCAGTACTTC. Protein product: CASSLSGTKPQETQYF.

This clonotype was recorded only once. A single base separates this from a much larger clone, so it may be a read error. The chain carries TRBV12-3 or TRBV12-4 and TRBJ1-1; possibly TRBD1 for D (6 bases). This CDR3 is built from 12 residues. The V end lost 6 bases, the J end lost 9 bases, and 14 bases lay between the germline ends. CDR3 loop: CASSPTGWKAFF. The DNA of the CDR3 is TGTGCCAGCAGCCCCACAGGGTGGAAAGCTTTCTTT.

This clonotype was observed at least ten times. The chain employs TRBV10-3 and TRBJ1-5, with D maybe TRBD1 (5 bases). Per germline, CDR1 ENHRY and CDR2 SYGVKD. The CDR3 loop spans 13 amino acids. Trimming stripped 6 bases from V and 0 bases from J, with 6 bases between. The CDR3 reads CAIRDSSNQPQHF. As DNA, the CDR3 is TGTGCCATCAGAGACAGTAGCAATCAGCCCCAGCATTTT.

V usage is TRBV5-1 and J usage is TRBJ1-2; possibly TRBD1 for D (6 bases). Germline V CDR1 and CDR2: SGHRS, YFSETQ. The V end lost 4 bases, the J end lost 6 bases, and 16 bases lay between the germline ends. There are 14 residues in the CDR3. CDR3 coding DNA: TGCGCCAGCAGCCCGTTCGGGGACATTGATGGCTACACCTTC. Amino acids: CASSPFGDIDGYTF.

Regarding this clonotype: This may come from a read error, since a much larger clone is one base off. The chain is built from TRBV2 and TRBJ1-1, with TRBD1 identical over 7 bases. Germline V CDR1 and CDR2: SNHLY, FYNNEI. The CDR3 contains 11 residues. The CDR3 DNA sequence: TGTACCAGCAGTGGGACAGCAGAAGCTTTCTTT. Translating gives CTSSGTAEAFF.

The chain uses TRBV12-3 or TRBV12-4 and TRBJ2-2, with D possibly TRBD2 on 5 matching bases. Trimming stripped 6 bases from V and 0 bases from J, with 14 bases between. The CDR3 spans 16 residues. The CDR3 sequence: CASRSDGGANTGELFF. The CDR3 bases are TGTGCCAGCAGGTCGGACGGAGGCGCGAACACCGGGGAGCTGTTTTTT.

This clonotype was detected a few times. The DNA of the CDR3 is TGTGCCAGCAGTTTCCCACAGGGCCCTGACACTGAAGCTTTCTTT. It is translated as CASSFPQGPDTEAFF. The V gene is TRBV6-2 or TRBV6-3, the J gene TRBJ1-1; the D gene is possibly TRBD1 (6 bases). There are 15 residues in the CDR3. With 4 bases removed from V and 3 bases from J, the gap between germline ends came to 15 bases. The V gene's germline CDR1 is MNHEY and CDR2 SVGEGT.

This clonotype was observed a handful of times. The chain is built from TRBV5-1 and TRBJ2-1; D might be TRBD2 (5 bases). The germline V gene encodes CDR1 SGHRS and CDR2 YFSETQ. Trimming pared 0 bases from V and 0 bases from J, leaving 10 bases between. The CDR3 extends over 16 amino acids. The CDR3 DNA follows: TGCGCCAGCAGCTTGGCTCCGGGGAGCTCCTACAATGAGCAGTTCTTC. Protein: CASSLAPGSSYNEQFF. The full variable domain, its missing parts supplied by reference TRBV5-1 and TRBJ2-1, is KAGVTQTPRYLIKTRGQQVTLSCSPISGHRSVSWYQQTPGQGLQFLFEYFSETQRNKGNFPGRFSGRQFSNSRSEMNVSTLELGDSALYLCASSLAPGSSYNEQFFGPGTRLTVL.

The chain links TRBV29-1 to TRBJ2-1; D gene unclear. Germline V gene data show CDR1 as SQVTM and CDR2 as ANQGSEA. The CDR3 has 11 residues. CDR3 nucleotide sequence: TGCAGTGCTGGGATTTACAATGAGCAGTTCTTC. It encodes CSAGIYNEQFF.

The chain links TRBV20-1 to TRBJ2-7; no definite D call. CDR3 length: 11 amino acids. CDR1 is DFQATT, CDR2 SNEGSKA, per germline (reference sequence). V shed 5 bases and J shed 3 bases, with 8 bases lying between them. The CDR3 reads CSAGSLYEQYF. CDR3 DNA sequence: TGCAGTGCTGGGTCCCTCTACGAGCAGTACTTC.

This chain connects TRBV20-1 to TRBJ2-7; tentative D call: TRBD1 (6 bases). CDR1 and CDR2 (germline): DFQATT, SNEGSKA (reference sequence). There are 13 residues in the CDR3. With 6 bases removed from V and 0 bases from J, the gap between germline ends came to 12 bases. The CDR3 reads CSATNRVSYEQYF. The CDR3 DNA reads TGCAGTGCCACCAACAGGGTCTCCTACGAGCAGTACTTC.

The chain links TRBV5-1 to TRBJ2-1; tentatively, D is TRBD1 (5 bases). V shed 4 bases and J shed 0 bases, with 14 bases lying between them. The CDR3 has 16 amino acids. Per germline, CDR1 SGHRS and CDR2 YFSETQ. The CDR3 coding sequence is TGCGCCAGCAGCGTAGGACATACCCGCTCCTACAATGAGCAGTTCTTC. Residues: CASSVGHTRSYNEQFF.

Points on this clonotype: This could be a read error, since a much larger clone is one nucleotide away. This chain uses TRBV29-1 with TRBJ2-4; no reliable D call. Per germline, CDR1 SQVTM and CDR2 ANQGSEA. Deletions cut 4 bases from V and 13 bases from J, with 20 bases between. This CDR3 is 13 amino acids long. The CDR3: CSVGPASGAEQYF. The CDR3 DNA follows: TGCAGCGTTGGACCAGCGAGTGGTGCTGAGCAGTACTTC.

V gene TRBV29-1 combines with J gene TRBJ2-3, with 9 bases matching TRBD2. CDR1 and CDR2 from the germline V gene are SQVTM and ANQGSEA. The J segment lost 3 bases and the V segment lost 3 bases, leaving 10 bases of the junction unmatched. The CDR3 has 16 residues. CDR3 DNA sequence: TGCAGCGTTGATCCTGGTAGCGGGGGAATGACAGATACGCAGTATTTT. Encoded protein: CSVDPGSGGMTDTQYF.

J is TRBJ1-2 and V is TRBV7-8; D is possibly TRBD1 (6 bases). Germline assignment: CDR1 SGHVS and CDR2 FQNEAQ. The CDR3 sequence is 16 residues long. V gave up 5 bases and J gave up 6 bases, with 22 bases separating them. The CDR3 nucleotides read TGTGCCAGCAGCACATATGGCGGGGGGCGCTTAGATGGCTACACCTTC. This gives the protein CASSTYGGGRLDGYTF. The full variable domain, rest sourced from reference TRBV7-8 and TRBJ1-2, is GAGVSQSPRYKVAKRGQDVALRCDPISGHVSLFWYQQALGQGPEFLTYFQNEAQLDKSGLPSDRFFAERPEGSVSTLKIQRTQQEDSAVYLCASSTYGGGRLDGYTFGSGTRLTVV.

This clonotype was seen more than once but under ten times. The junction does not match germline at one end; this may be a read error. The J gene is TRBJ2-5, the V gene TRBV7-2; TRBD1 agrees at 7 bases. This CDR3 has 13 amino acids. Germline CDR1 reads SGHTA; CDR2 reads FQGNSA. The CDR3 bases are TGTGCCAGCAGCCGGGGACAGCAAGAGGCCCAGTACTTC. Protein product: CASSRGQQEAQYF.

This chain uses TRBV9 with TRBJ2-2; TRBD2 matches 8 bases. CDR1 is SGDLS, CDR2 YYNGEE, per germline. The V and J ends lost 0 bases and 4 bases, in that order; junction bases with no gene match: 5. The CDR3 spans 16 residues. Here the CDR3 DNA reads TGTGCCAGCAGCGTAGCGGGGGGGCCGGGCACCGGGGAGCTGTTTTTT. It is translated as CASSVAGGPGTGELFF.

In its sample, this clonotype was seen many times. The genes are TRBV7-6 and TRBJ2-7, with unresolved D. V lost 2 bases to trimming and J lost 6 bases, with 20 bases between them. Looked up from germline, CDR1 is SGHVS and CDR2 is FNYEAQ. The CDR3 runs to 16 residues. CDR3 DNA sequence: TGTGCCAGCAGCTTATCCCCCCCACCGGGTGCAAGCGAGCAGTACTTC. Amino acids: CASSLSPPPGASEQYF.

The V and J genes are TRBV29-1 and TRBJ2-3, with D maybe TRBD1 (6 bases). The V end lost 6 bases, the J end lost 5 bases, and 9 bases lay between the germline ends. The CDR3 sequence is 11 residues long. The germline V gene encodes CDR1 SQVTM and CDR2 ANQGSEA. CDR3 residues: CSVETGDTQYF. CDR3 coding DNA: TGCAGCGTAGAGACAGGAGATACGCAGTATTTT.

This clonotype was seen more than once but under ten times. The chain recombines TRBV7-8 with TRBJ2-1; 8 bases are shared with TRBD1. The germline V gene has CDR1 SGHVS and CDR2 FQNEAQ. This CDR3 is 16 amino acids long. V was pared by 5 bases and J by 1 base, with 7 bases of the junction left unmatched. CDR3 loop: CASSGPTGDSYNEQFF. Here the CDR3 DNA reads TGTGCCAGCAGCGGACCGACAGGGGATTCCTACAATGAGCAGTTCTTC.

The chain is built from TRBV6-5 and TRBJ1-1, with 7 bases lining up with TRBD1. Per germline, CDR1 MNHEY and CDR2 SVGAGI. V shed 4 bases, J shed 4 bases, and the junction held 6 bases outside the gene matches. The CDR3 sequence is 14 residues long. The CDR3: CASSFRQGLTEAFF. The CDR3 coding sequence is TGTGCCAGCAGTTTCCGACAGGGACTCACTGAAGCTTTCTTT.

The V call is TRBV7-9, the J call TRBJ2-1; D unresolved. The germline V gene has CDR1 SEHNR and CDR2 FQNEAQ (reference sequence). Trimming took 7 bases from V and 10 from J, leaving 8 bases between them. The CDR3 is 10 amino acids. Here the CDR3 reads CASTPWEQFF. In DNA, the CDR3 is TGTGCCAGCACCCCTTGGGAGCAGTTCTTC.

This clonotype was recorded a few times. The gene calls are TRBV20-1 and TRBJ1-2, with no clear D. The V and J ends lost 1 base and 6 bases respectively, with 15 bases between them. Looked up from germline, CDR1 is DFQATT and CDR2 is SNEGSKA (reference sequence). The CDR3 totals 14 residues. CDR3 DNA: TGCAGTGCTAGAGGAATGAACGGAGTAGATGGCTACACCTTC. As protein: CSARGMNGVDGYTF.

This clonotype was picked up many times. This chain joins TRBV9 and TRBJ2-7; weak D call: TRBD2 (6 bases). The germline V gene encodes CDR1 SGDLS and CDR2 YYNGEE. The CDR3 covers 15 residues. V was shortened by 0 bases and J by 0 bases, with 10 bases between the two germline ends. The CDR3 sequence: CASSVAGEDSYEQYF. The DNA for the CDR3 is TGTGCCAGCAGCGTAGCTGGGGAGGACTCCTACGAGCAGTACTTC.